Below are 21 T cell receptor beta chains sequenced from a single sample in a study of beta chain features in type 1 diabetes. Study observations and caveats: Type 1 diabetes patients had moderately but significantly shorter TCRB CDR3s in all four CD4+ subsets.

Which antigens these TCRs recognize remains unknown. TCRB transcripts that were expressed got sequenced, as all of the isolated RNA had been reverse transcribed. The data were produced by immunoSEQ multiplex PCR, yet TCRdb's version contains in-frame clones alone and is incomplete. The table has around 600,000 clones, under 15% seen once. The sample comprised naive CD4+ T cells from blood. Source of these receptors: a man aged 25 to 40 with type 1 diabetes.

The genes are TRBV7-6 and TRBJ1-4; D is unresolved. In germline, CDR1 is SGHVS, CDR2 FNYEAQ. V lost 1 base to trimming and J lost 3 bases, with 15 bases between them. The length of the CDR3 is 17 residues. CDR3 amino acids: CASSLDRAAGPNEKLFF. In nucleotides, the CDR3 is TGTGCCAGCAGCTTAGATCGGGCGGCCGGTCCTAATGAAAAACTGTTTTTT.

The gene calls are TRBV6-5 and TRBJ2-1; 10 nucleotides agree with TRBD1. Germline CDR1 and CDR2: MNHEY and SVGAGI. This CDR3 spans 15 amino acids. Trimming took 6 bases from V and 8 from J; bases not matched to a gene: 10. The CDR3 DNA sequence: TGTGCCAGCAGACCCGGGACAGGGGTGTCCGATGAGCAGTTCTTC. The encoded protein is CASRPGTGVSDEQFF.

This clone was seen more than once but under ten times. The chain uses TRBV28 and TRBJ2-1; 7 bases fit TRBD2. J lost 12 bases, V lost 5 bases, and 7 bases had no gene match. The CDR3 runs to 12 residues. Germline CDR1 reads MDHEN; CDR2 reads SYDVKM. CDR3 sequence: CASSAGDFGQFF. CDR3 sequence (DNA): TGTGCCAGCAGTGCGGGGGACTTTGGGCAGTTCTTC. The variable domain in full, completed from reference TRBV28 and TRBJ2-1, reads DVKVTQSSRYLVKRTGEKVFLECVQDMDHENMFWYRQDPGLGLRLIYFSYDVKMKEKGDIPEGYSVSREKKERFSLILESASTNQTSMYLCASSAGDFGQFFGPGTRLTVL.

This clone was seen a handful of times. The J gene is TRBJ2-2, the V gene TRBV28; weak D call: TRBD1 (6 bases). The germline V and J ends were trimmed by 2 bases and 5 bases, with 9 bases remaining between them. The germline V gene encodes CDR1 MDHEN and CDR2 SYDVKM. This CDR3 spans 14 amino acids. CDR3: CASSLNQGTGELFF. DNA for the CDR3: TGTGCCAGCAGTTTAAATCAGGGGACCGGGGAGCTGTTTTTT.

This clone has more than one count but fewer than ten. The chain has TRBV13 and TRBJ2-3; no clear D gene. V gave up 0 bases and J gave up 6 bases, with 10 bases separating them. Germline values: CDR1 PRHDT, CDR2 FYEKMQ (reference sequence). The CDR3 totals 14 residues. CDR3 residues: CASSLGGTLDTQYF. The DNA of the CDR3 is TGTGCCAGCAGCTTAGGGGGCACGCTCGATACGCAGTATTTT.

CDR3 nucleotides: TGCAGCGTTGAGGCCCGACAGGGGGCTAGAGGTGGCTACACCTTC. Translation: CSVEARQGARGGYTF. The chain is built from TRBV29-1 and TRBJ1-2; 10 nucleotides align to TRBD1. This CDR3 comprises 15 residues. J was trimmed by 7 bases and V by 3 bases; bases with no gene match: 11. Germline CDR1 and CDR2: SQVTM and ANQGSEA. The full variable domain, in which reference TRBV29-1 and TRBJ1-2 provide the parts outside the CDR3, is SAVISQKPSRDICQRGTSLTIQCQVDSQVTMMFWYRQQPGQSLTLIATANQGSEATYESGFVIDKFPISRPNLTFSTLTVSNMSPEDSSIYLCSVEARQGARGGYTFGSGTRLTVV.

The chain carries TRBV4-3 and TRBJ2-5; 9 bases line up with TRBD1. The end of the DNA fits TRBJ2-7 better, so the J call may be wrong. CDR3 length equals 15 residues. Germline V CDR1 and CDR2: LGHNA, YSLEER. The CDR3, as DNA: TGCGCCAGCAGCCCGGGACAGGGCAGATCGGGCGAGCAGTACTTC. Translated, it gives CASSPGQGRSGEQYF.

The chain joins TRBV5-5 to TRBJ2-5; D may match TRBD1 or TRBD2 (6 bases each). Near its end, the DNA agrees better with TRBJ2-7, so the J call may be wrong. Germline V gives CDR1 SGHKS, CDR2 YYEKEE (reference sequence). CDR3 length equals 14 residues. The CDR3 is CASSLAQGGYEQYF. In nucleotides, the CDR3 is TGTGCCAGCAGCTTGGCACAGGGAGGCTACGAGCAGTACTTC.

This clone was recorded a few times. The chain has TRBV25-1 and TRBJ2-2; 8 bases fit TRBD1. CDR1 and CDR2 from the germline V gene are MGHDK and SYGVNS. CDR3 size: 16 residues. J lost 6 bases, V lost 4 bases, and 10 bases had no gene match. Here the CDR3 reads CASSAGQGWGPGELFF. CDR3 bases: TGTGCCAGCAGTGCCGGACAGGGTTGGGGCCCCGGGGAGCTGTTTTTT.

Concerning this clone itself: The sample holds other DNA sequences that translate to the same CDR3. In DNA, the CDR3 is TGCAGCGTAGGACGGGCGAACACTGAAGCTTTCTTT. Translated, it gives CSVGRANTEAFF. The chain links TRBV29-1 to TRBJ1-1; no clear D gene. From germline, CDR1 is SQVTM and CDR2 ANQGSEA. V shed 6 bases and J shed 1 base, with 9 bases lying between them. The CDR3 sequence is 12 residues long.

This clone was seen only a few times. The chain is built from TRBV20-1 and TRBJ1-2, with unresolved D. V was trimmed by 8 bases and J by 4 bases, leaving 8 bases between them. This CDR3 is 10 amino acids long. From germline, CDR1 is DFQATT and CDR2 SNEGSKA (reference sequence). The CDR3 nucleotides read TGCAGTACCGGAGGCTATGGCTACACCTTC. Its protein is CSTGGYGYTF.

The J gene is TRBJ1-1, the V gene TRBV11-1; possibly TRBD1 for D (5 bases). Germline CDR1 and CDR2: SGHAT and FQDESV (reference sequence). The CDR3 length is 13 residues. Trimming stripped 7 bases from V and 7 bases from J, with 16 bases between. DNA of the CDR3: TGTGCCAGCATCAACTCCGGGGGAAGTGAAGCTTTCTTT. This translates into CASINSGGSEAFF.

The chain carries TRBV9 and TRBJ1-3; D remains unclear. Germline lookup yields CDR1 SGDLS and CDR2 YYNGEE. This CDR3 has 15 residues. Trimming stripped 4 bases from V and 0 bases from J, with 11 bases between. The CDR3 region has the DNA TGTGCCAGCAGCCGTCACTGGGACTCTGGAAACACCATATATTTT. Protein sequence: CASSRHWDSGNTIYF. Drawing the rest from reference TRBV9 and TRBJ1-3, the complete variable domain is DSGVTQTPKHLITATGQRVTLRCSPRSGDLSVYWYQQSLDQGLQFLIQYYNGEERAKGNILERFSAQQFPDLHSELNLSSLELGDSALYFCASSRHWDSGNTIYFGEGSWLTVV.

V and J are TRBV6-1 and TRBJ1-6; 8 positions agree with TRBD1. Trimming cost V 4 bases and J 8 bases; bases outside gene matches: 13. The CDR3 sequence is 17 residues long. Germline-derived CDR1 and CDR2 are MNHNS and SASEGT. The CDR3 DNA follows: TGTGCCAGCAGTGCCCAGTCCCCGGACAGGGCCTATTCACCCCTCCACTTT. Translating gives CASSAQSPDRAYSPLHF.

The chain employs TRBV7-3 and TRBJ2-7, with no clear D. Germline V gene data show CDR1 as SGHTA and CDR2 as FQGTGA. Trimming removed 0 bases at V and 2 bases at J, with 8 bases between. There are 14 residues in the CDR3. CDR3 loop: CASSLTGFTYEQYF. Here the CDR3 DNA reads TGTGCCAGCAGCTTAACAGGATTTACCTACGAGCAGTACTTC. Full variable domain (outside the CDR3, taken from reference TRBV7-3 and TRBJ2-7): GAGVSQTPSNKVTEKGKYVELRCDPISGHTALYWYRQSLGQGPEFLIYFQGTGAADDSGLPNDRFFAVRPEGSVSTLKIQRTERGDSAVYLCASSLTGFTYEQYFGPGTRLTVT.

This clone was seen a handful of times. J is TRBJ2-1 and V is TRBV2; 7 positions agree with TRBD1. V shed 6 bases and J 7 bases; nucleotides not matched to a gene: 6. Per germline, CDR1 SNHLY and CDR2 FYNNEI. This CDR3 is built from 13 residues. The CDR3 DNA reads as TGTGCCAGCAGCAGTACAGGGGTAAATGAGCAGTTCTTC. Protein: CASSSTGVNEQFF.

Concerning this clone: Germline and junction disagree at one end, which may indicate a read error. The chain joins TRBV28 to TRBJ1-2, with unresolved D. The CDR3 spans 12 residues. Germline CDR1 and CDR2: MDHEN and SYDVKM. This chain's CDR3 is CTSSLRDYGYTF. The CDR3 DNA sequence: TGTACCAGCAGTTTACGGGACTATGGCTACACCTTC.

This clone was detected only a few times. This rearrangement joins TRBV25-1 to TRBJ2-5; 10 bases are a match to TRBD1. V shed 3 bases and J 4 bases; nucleotides not matched to a gene: 5. The CDR3 contains 15 residues. CDR1 is MGHDK, CDR2 SYGVNS, per germline. The CDR3 sequence: CASSDSGTGVETQYF. CDR3 sequence (DNA): TGTGCCAGCAGTGACTCCGGGACAGGGGTAGAGACCCAGTACTTC. Complete variable domain (other parts from reference TRBV25-1 and TRBJ2-5): EADIYQTPRYLVIGTGKKITLECSQTMGHDKMYWYQQDPGMELHLIHYSYGVNSTEKGDLSSESTVSRIRTEHFPLTLESARPSHTSQYLCASSDSGTGVETQYFGPGTRLLVL.

This clone turned up a few times. The V and J genes are TRBV18 and TRBJ1-5, with unresolved D. The CDR3 loop spans 13 amino acids. CDR1 is KGHSH and CDR2 is LQKENI in the germline V gene. The V end was cut by 2 bases, the J end by 3 bases, with 5 bases between. CDR3 nucleotides: TGTGCCAGCTCACCAGGGGACAATCAGCCCCAGCATTTT. It encodes CASSPGDNQPQHF.

V gene TRBV10-3 combines with J gene TRBJ2-7; D is undetermined. Germline V CDR1 and CDR2: ENHRY, SYGVKD. V gave up 9 bases and J gave up 4 bases, with 16 bases separating them. The CDR3 runs to 13 residues. The CDR3 DNA sequence: TGTGCCATTACAAAGGGAACGTTATACGAGCAGTACTTC. This translates into CAITKGTLYEQYF.

The chain links TRBV5-6 to TRBJ2-1; 10 bases agree with TRBD2. The junction had 9 bases not matched to a gene; V was cut back by 0 bases and J by 3 bases. Germline V gene lookup returns CDR1 SGHDT and CDR2 YYEEEE. CDR3 size: 18 residues. The CDR3, as DNA: TGTGCCAGCAGCTTGGCGGTAGCGGGGGGCTCGGGCTACAATGAGCAGTTCTTC. This codes for CASSLAVAGGSGYNEQFF.